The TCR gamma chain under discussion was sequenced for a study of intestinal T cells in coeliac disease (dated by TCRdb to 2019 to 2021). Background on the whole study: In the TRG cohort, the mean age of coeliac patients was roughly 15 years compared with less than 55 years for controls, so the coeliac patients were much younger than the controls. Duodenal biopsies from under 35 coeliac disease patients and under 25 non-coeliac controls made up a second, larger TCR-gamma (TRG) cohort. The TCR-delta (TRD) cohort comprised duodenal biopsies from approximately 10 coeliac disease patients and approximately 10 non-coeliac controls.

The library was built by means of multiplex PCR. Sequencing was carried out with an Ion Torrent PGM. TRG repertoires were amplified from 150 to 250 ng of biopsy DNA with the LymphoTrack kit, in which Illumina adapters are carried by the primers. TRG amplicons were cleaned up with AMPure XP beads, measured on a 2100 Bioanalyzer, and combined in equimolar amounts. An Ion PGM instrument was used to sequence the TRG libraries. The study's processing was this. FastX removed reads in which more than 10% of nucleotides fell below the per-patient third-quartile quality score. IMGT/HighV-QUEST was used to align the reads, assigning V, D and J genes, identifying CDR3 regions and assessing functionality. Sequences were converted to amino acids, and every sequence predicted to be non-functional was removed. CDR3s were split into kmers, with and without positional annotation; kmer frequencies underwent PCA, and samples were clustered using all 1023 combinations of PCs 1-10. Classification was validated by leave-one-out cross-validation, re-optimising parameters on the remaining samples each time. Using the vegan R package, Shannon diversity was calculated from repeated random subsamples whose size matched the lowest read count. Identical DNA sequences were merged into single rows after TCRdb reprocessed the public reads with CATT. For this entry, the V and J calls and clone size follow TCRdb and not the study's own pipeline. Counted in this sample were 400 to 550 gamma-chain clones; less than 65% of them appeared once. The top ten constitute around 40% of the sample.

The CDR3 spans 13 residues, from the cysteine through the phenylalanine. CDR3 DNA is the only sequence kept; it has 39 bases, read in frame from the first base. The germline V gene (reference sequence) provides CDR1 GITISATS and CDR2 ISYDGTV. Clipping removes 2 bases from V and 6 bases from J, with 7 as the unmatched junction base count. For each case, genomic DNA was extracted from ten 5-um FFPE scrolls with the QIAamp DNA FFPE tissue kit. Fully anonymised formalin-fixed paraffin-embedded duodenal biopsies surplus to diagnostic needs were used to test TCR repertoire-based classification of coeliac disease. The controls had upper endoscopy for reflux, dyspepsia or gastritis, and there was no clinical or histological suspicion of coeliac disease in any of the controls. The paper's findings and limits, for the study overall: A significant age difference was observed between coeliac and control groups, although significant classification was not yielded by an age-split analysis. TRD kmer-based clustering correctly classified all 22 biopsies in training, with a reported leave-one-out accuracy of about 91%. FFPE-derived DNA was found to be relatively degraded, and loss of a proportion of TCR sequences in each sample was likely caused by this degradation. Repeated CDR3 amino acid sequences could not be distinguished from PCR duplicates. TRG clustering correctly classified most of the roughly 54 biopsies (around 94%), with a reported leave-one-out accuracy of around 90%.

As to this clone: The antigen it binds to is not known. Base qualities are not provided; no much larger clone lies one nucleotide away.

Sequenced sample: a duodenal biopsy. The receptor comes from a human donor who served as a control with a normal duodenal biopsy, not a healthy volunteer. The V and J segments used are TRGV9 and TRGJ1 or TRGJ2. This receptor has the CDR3 CALWEGFIYKKLF. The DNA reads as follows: TGTGCCTTGTGGGAGGGTTTTATTTATAAGAAACTCTTT.